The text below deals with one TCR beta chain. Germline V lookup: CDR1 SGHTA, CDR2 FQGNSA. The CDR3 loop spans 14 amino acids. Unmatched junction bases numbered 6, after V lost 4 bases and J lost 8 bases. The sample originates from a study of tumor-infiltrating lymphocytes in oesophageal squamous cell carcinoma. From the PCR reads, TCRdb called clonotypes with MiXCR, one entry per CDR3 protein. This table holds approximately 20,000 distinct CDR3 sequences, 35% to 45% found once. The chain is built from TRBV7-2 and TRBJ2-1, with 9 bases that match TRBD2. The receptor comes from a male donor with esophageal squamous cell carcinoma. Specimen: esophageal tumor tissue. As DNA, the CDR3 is TGTGCCAGCAGCTCAGCGGGGGGCCCGTATGAGCAGTTCTTC. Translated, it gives CASSSAGGPYEQFF.